Below are 17 T cell receptor beta chains sequenced from a single sample in a study of human T cells and chemical hapten exposure. Time point reported: patch test 2, 6 weeks after DPC sensitization. Treatment meaning: therapeutic diphenylcyclopropenone sensitization with weekly scalp DPC. One entry per CDR3 protein results from TCRdb running MiXCR on the RACE reads. The profile covers around 99,000 distinct CDR3 sequences, with roughly 9% appearing a single time and approximately 2.8% taken by the ten largest. This specimen consisted of whole blood, obtained in connection with sensitization to the hapten diphenylcyclopropenone (DPC). The source of these receptors is a woman aged 40 to 50 with alopecia areata. Some clones in this sample may be carry-over from other donors' samples.

This clonotype was observed a few times. This chain joins TRBV5-1 and TRBJ2-5, with D maybe TRBD2 (7 bases). CDR1 and CDR2 (germline): SGHRS, YFSETQ. The CDR3 covers 15 residues. Trimming stripped 4 bases from V and 4 bases from J, with 17 bases between. CDR3 sequence (DNA): TGCGCCAGCAGCGCGGGGGCGGGACTCCCAGAGACCCAGTACTTC. The encoded protein is CASSAGAGLPETQYF.

The chain couples TRBV10-2 to TRBJ2-1; D is unresolved. Per the germline V gene, CDR1 is WSHSY and CDR2 is SAAADI. V shed 2 bases and J shed 1 base, with 12 bases lying between them. The CDR3 loop spans 16 amino acids. The CDR3 sequence is CASSETAPDSYNEQFF. The CDR3 DNA is TGCGCCAGCAGTGAGACCGCCCCCGATTCCTACAATGAGCAGTTCTTC.

This clonotype has more than one count but fewer than ten. The rearrangement uses TRBV15 and TRBJ2-5; unclear D gene. V was shortened by 4 bases and J by 0 bases, with 6 bases between the two germline ends. Germline values: CDR1 LNHNV, CDR2 YYDKDF (reference sequence). This CDR3 spans 13 amino acids. CDR3 sequence reads: CATSNGYQETQYF. The CDR3 DNA reads TGTGCCACCAGCAACGGGTACCAAGAGACCCAGTACTTC.

The rearrangement links TRBV28 to TRBJ2-2; possibly TRBD1 or TRBD2 for D (5 bases each). Looked up from germline, CDR1 is MDHEN and CDR2 is SYDVKM. Trimming took off 8 bases at V and 10 bases at J, with 23 bases between the two ends. The CDR3 extends over 15 amino acids. CDR3 bases: TGTGCCAGCTGCCCGGGACCCTCGGCACTTGTGGAGCTGTTTTTT. It translates to CASCPGPSALVELFF.

This clonotype came up many times. V gene TRBV29-1 combines with J gene TRBJ1-1; D call uncertain. Germline V gene data show CDR1 as SQVTM and CDR2 as ANQGSEA. This CDR3 has 12 residues. V was clipped by 3 bases and J by 4 bases, with 9 bases between them. CDR3 amino acids: CSVDEVRTEAFF. CDR3 in DNA: TGCAGCGTTGACGAGGTACGCACTGAAGCTTTCTTT.

This sequence joins TRBV7-2 and TRBJ2-3, with 8 bases lining up with TRBD2. From germline, CDR1 is SGHTA and CDR2 FQGNSA. The CDR3 spans 15 residues. Germline trimming cut 5 bases from V and 8 bases from J; bases unmatched to any gene: 12. CDR3 amino acids: CASSPEGRGASTQYF. The CDR3 coding sequence is TGTGCCAGCAGCCCCGAGGGGCGGGGGGCGAGTACGCAGTATTTT.

Only a few counts were recorded for this clonotype. V and J are TRBV6-5 and TRBJ2-6; 7 bases align to TRBD1. Germline V gives CDR1 MNHEY, CDR2 SVGAGI. J was trimmed by 3 bases and V by 7 bases; bases with no gene match: 6. The CDR3 sequence is 15 residues long. CDR3 nucleotide sequence: TGTGCCAGCACCAACCAGGGGGATGGGGCCAACGTCCTGACTTTC. It yields the protein CASTNQGDGANVLTF.

Ten or more counts support this clonotype. J is TRBJ2-1 and V is TRBV9; 7 positions agree with TRBD2. The V gene's germline CDR1 is SGDLS and CDR2 YYNGEE. Unmatched junction bases numbered 12, after V lost 4 bases and J lost 8 bases. CDR3 size: 15 residues. In nucleotides, the CDR3 is TGTGCCAGCAGCCCTTACCCGGGGGGATCAGATGAGCAGTTCTTC. This codes for CASSPYPGGSDEQFF.

This clonotype turned up a few times. V gene TRBV11-3 combines with J gene TRBJ2-2; 9 nucleotides align to TRBD1. The junction had 8 bases not matched to a gene; V was cut back by 3 bases and J by 6 bases. The CDR3 sequence is 16 residues long. The germline CDR1 and CDR2 sequences are SGHNT and YENEEA. The CDR3 DNA is TGTGCCAGCAGCTTCGGGACAGGGAGGTTATCCGGGGAGCTGTTTTTT. As protein: CASSFGTGRLSGELFF.

This clonotype was counted a few times. This sequence joins TRBV4-2 and TRBJ2-2; D might be TRBD2 (6 bases). The CDR3 is made up of 15 amino acids. V was clipped by 0 bases and J by 7 bases, with 12 bases between them. Per the germline V gene, CDR1 is LGHNA and CDR2 is YNFKEQ. CDR3 residues: CASSQELLANGELFF. CDR3 DNA sequence: TGTGCCAGCAGCCAAGAACTTCTAGCGAACGGGGAGCTGTTTTTT.

This clonotype was recorded many times. This chain connects TRBV13 to TRBJ2-2; D uncertain. The V end lost 4 bases, the J end lost 6 bases, and 9 bases lay between the germline ends. Per germline, CDR1 PRHDT and CDR2 FYEKMQ (reference sequence). The CDR3 extends over 13 amino acids. This CDR3 reads CASSSRVSGELFF. The CDR3, as DNA: TGTGCCAGCAGCTCTAGAGTGTCCGGGGAGCTGTTTTTT.

This sequence joins TRBV6-2 or TRBV6-3 and TRBJ2-3; TRBD2 matches 9 bases. The CDR3 has 15 residues. The trim removed 5 bases at V and 4 bases at J, leaving 7 bases unmatched. Germline assignment: CDR1 MNHEY and CDR2 SVGEGT. The CDR3 nucleotides read TGTGCCAGCAGTCTAGCGGGGAGGAGTCCAGATACGCAGTATTTT. Amino acid sequence: CASSLAGRSPDTQYF.

This clonotype was observed at least ten times. The rearrangement uses TRBV6-2 or TRBV6-3 and TRBJ1-2, with no clear D. CDR3 length equals 15 residues. Germline lookup yields CDR1 MNHEY and CDR2 SVGEGT. The germline V and J ends were trimmed by 2 bases and 3 bases, with 13 bases remaining between them. The CDR3 loop reads CASSYLRAEDYGYTF. For the CDR3, the DNA is TGTGCCAGCAGTTACCTTCGAGCAGAAGACTATGGCTACACCTTC.

The rearrangement links TRBV4-3 to TRBJ1-1; TRBD1 agrees at 7 bases. The junction had 11 bases not matched to a gene; V was cut back by 3 bases and J by 1 base. CDR3 length: 17 amino acids. Germline lookup yields CDR1 LGHNA and CDR2 YSLEER. The CDR3 reads CASSQAWTGGQNTEAFF. The CDR3 coding sequence is TGCGCCAGCAGCCAGGCTTGGACAGGAGGACAGAACACTGAAGCTTTCTTT.

This clonotype was seen repeatedly, ten times or more. This chain connects TRBV5-4 to TRBJ2-5; D gene unclear. Germline-derived CDR1 and CDR2 are SGHNT and YYREEE (reference sequence). The CDR3 is 13 amino acids. The V gene lost 4 bases and the J gene lost 5 bases, with 12 bases spanning the gap. The CDR3 protein is CASSLSVSETQYF. The CDR3 region has the DNA TGTGCCAGCAGCCTTAGTGTTTCCGAGACCCAGTACTTC.

About this clonotype itself: Sequence at one end of the junction differs from germline and may be a read error. This chain uses TRBV12-3 or TRBV12-4 with TRBJ1-2, with D hard to call. This CDR3 is built from 13 residues. CDR3 residues: CASSFSLGGATNF. DNA for the CDR3: TGTGCCAGCAGTTTCTCTTTGGGAGGTGCCACCAACTTC.

This clonotype was observed a few times. The gene calls are TRBV9 and TRBJ2-5, with 8 bases aligning to TRBD2. The germline V gene encodes CDR1 SGDLS and CDR2 YYNGEE. CDR3 length equals 16 residues. The ends lost 3 bases at V and 5 bases at J; junction bases unmatched: 12. DNA for the CDR3: TGTGCCAGCAGCGGGACTCACGGGGGGGCCGGGGAGACCCAGTACTTC. It codes for CASSGTHGGAGETQYF.